A selection of T cell receptor beta chains follows, all from one sample in a study of shared clonotypes between healthy human individuals. Method: immunoSEQ multiplex PCR; TCRdb's copy keeps in-frame clones and lacks some. The table lists about 2 million clones, around 95% of them singletons. Sequenced input: naive CD4+ T cells sorted from blood. The receptors here all came from a man between 18 and 29 years old in good health. CDR3s include the opening cysteine and the closing phenylalanine or tryptophan. The order of the fields is CDR3 length, V gene, J gene, clone size, D gene, CDR3 protein, CDR3 DNA. A D gene is named only where the DNA matches it firmly. Not all rows give a size; the values are once, few, many and, for expanded clones, a class.

len: 13; v_gene: TRBV9; j_gene: TRBJ1-5; abundance: once; d_gene: -; CDR3aa: CASSRQTNQPQHF; CDR3nt: TGTGCCAGCAGCCGACAGACCAATCAGCCCCAGCATTTT
len: 15; v_gene: TRBV6-1; j_gene: TRBJ1-2; abundance: -; d_gene: -; CDR3aa: CASTQRDISNYGYTF; CDR3nt: TGTGCCAGCACCCAAAGGGACATATCTAACTATGGCTACACCTTC
len: 15; v_gene: TRBV15; j_gene: TRBJ2-6; abundance: -; d_gene: -; CDR3aa: CATSRVGTGANVLTF; CDR3nt: TGTGCCACCAGCAGAGTAGGGACTGGGGCCAACGTCCTGACTTTC
len: 16; v_gene: TRBV7-2; j_gene: TRBJ2-3; abundance: -; d_gene: -; CDR3aa: CASSLGWGQSTDTQYF; CDR3nt: TGTGCCAGCAGCTTAGGGTGGGGCCAAAGCACAGATACGCAGTATTTT
len: 16; v_gene: TRBV5-1; j_gene: TRBJ2-1; abundance: -; d_gene: TRBD2; CDR3aa: CASSFPSGTSYNEQFF; CDR3nt: TGCGCCAGCAGCTTCCCTAGCGGGACCTCCTACAATGAGCAGTTCTTC
len: 15; v_gene: TRBV10-3; j_gene: TRBJ2-1; abundance: -; d_gene: -; CDR3aa: CAISESGQGRDEQFF; CDR3nt: TGTGCCATCAGTGAGTCGGGGCAGGGGAGGGATGAGCAGTTCTTC
len: 13; v_gene: TRBV5-4; j_gene: TRBJ1-1; abundance: -; d_gene: -; CDR3aa: CAQSRTVNTEAFF; CDR3nt: TGTGCCCAGAGCAGGACAGTGAACACTGAAGCTTTCTTT
len: 16; v_gene: TRBV2; j_gene: TRBJ2-4; abundance: -; d_gene: TRBD1; CDR3aa: CASSVDRGLAKNIQYF; CDR3nt: TGTGCCAGCAGTGTAGACAGGGGGTTAGCCAAAAACATTCAGTACTTC
len: 15; v_gene: TRBV19; j_gene: TRBJ2-6; abundance: -; d_gene: -; CDR3aa: CASSWETRQMAVLTF; CDR3nt: TGTGCCAGTAGTTGGGAGACCCGGCAGATGGCCGTCCTGACTTTC
len: 18; v_gene: TRBV13; j_gene: TRBJ2-7; abundance: -; d_gene: -; CDR3aa: CASSLAFRGTDSTYEQYF; CDR3nt: TGTGCCAGCAGCTTAGCCTTTAGGGGCACTGACAGCACCTACGAGCAGTACTTC
len: 13; v_gene: TRBV2; j_gene: TRBJ2-7; abundance: -; d_gene: -; CDR3aa: CASSDWGAYEQYF; CDR3nt: TGTGCCAGCAGTGACTGGGGGGCCTACGAGCAGTACTTC
len: 13; v_gene: TRBV19; j_gene: TRBJ1-5; abundance: -; d_gene: -; CDR3aa: CASSESSYQPQHF; CDR3nt: TGTGCCAGTAGCGAAAGTTCCTATCAGCCCCAGCATTTT
len: 13; v_gene: TRBV27; j_gene: TRBJ2-5; abundance: -; d_gene: -; CDR3aa: CASSLAGRETQYF; CDR3nt: TGTGCCAGCAGTTTGGCGGGCCGGGAGACCCAGTACTTC
len: 11; v_gene: TRBV30; j_gene: TRBJ1-2; abundance: -; d_gene: -; CDR3aa: CAWGGGYGYTF; CDR3nt: TGTGCCTGGGGGGGAGGGTATGGCTACACCTTC
len: 14; v_gene: TRBV2; j_gene: TRBJ2-7; abundance: -; d_gene: -; CDR3aa: CASSERDHSYEQYF; CDR3nt: TGTGCCAGCAGTGAGCGGGACCACTCCTACGAGCAGTACTTC
len: 15; v_gene: TRBV9; j_gene: TRBJ1-1; abundance: -; d_gene: TRBD1; CDR3aa: CASSKRGQLNTEAFF; CDR3nt: TGTGCCAGCAGCAAAAGGGGACAGTTGAACACTGAAGCTTTCTTT
len: 12; v_gene: TRBV30; j_gene: TRBJ1-2; abundance: -; d_gene: -; CDR3aa: CAWSFPGGGYTF; CDR3nt: TGTGCCTGGAGTTTCCCGGGGGGCGGCTACACCTTC
len: 16; v_gene: TRBV28; j_gene: TRBJ2-7; abundance: once; d_gene: -; CDR3aa: CASSSDWGSGSYEQYF; CDR3nt: TGTGCCAGCAGTTCGGACTGGGGGAGCGGGTCCTACGAGCAGTACTTC
len: 17; v_gene: TRBV5-4; j_gene: TRBJ2-1; abundance: -; d_gene: TRBD2; CDR3aa: CASSVPGTSGSMHEQFF; CDR3nt: TGTGCCAGCAGTGTTCCCGGGACTAGCGGGAGTATGCATGAGCAGTTCTTC
len: 14; v_gene: TRBV11-3; j_gene: TRBJ1-6; abundance: -; d_gene: -; CDR3aa: CASSLQAAGSPLHF; CDR3nt: TGTGCCAGCAGCTTACAGGCGGCTGGTTCACCCCTCCACTTT
len: 16; v_gene: TRBV28; j_gene: TRBJ1-5; abundance: -; d_gene: -; CDR3aa: CASSFPQVYSNQPQHF; CDR3nt: TGTGCCAGCAGTTTCCCGCAGGTGTATAGCAATCAGCCCCAGCATTTT
len: 15; v_gene: TRBV30; j_gene: TRBJ1-6; abundance: -; d_gene: TRBD1; CDR3aa: CAWTGGQTYNSPLHF; CDR3nt: TGTGCCTGGACAGGGGGCCAAACATATAATTCACCCCTCCACTTT
len: 14; v_gene: TRBV28; j_gene: TRBJ1-1; abundance: -; d_gene: -; CDR3aa: CASSLTGRSTEAFF; CDR3nt: TGTGCCAGCAGTCTCACGGGCCGATCCACTGAAGCTTTCTTT
len: 11; v_gene: TRBV6-1; j_gene: TRBJ1-1; abundance: -; d_gene: -; CDR3aa: CASSNRVEAFF; CDR3nt: TGTGCCAGCAGTAACAGGGTAGAAGCTTTCTTT
len: 11; v_gene: TRBV20-1; j_gene: TRBJ2-1; abundance: -; d_gene: -; CDR3aa: CSCPRTNEQFF; CDR3nt: TGCAGTTGCCCGCGGACGAATGAGCAGTTCTTC
len: 13; v_gene: TRBV7-4; j_gene: TRBJ1-5; abundance: -; d_gene: -; CDR3aa: CASSFDRNQPQHF; CDR3nt: TGTGCCAGCAGCTTTGACAGGAATCAGCCCCAGCATTTT
len: 12; v_gene: TRBV5-1; j_gene: TRBJ2-1; abundance: -; d_gene: TRBD2; CDR3aa: CASSPERGEQFF; CDR3nt: TGCGCCAGCAGCCCCGAGCGGGGTGAGCAGTTCTTC
len: 17; v_gene: TRBV19; j_gene: TRBJ2-7; abundance: -; d_gene: TRBD2; CDR3aa: CASSPTSGRPLSYEQYF; CDR3nt: TGTGCCAGTAGTCCGACTAGCGGGAGGCCTCTCTCCTACGAGCAGTACTTC
len: 14; v_gene: TRBV6-1; j_gene: TRBJ1-4; abundance: once; d_gene: -; CDR3aa: CASSTAGPKEKLFF; CDR3nt: TGTGCCAGCAGTACGGCAGGGCCGAAGGAAAAACTGTTTTTT
len: 12; v_gene: TRBV6-5; j_gene: TRBJ1-3; abundance: -; d_gene: -; CDR3aa: CAVHSSGNTIYF; CDR3nt: TGTGCCGTGCATTCCTCTGGAAACACCATATATTTT
len: 15; v_gene: TRBV7-9; j_gene: TRBJ1-5; abundance: -; d_gene: TRBD1; CDR3aa: CASSSGTGSNQPQHF; CDR3nt: TGTGCCAGCAGCTCCGGGACAGGGAGTAATCAGCCCCAGCATTTT
len: 14; v_gene: TRBV30; j_gene: TRBJ1-6; abundance: -; d_gene: TRBD1; CDR3aa: CACLQGAWNSPLHF; CDR3nt: TGTGCCTGTTTACAGGGGGCTTGGAATTCACCCCTCCACTTT
len: 14; v_gene: TRBV30; j_gene: TRBJ2-7; abundance: -; d_gene: -; CDR3aa: CAWRGLRGGYEQYF; CDR3nt: TGTGCCTGGAGAGGACTCAGAGGGGGATACGAGCAGTACTTC
len: 13; v_gene: TRBV10-3; j_gene: TRBJ2-3; abundance: -; d_gene: TRBD2; CDR3aa: CAMASGIGDTQYF; CDR3nt: TGTGCCATGGCTAGCGGGATTGGAGATACGCAGTATTTT
len: 14; v_gene: TRBV6-5; j_gene: TRBJ1-2; abundance: -; d_gene: TRBD1; CDR3aa: CASSYPGQYYGYTF; CDR3nt: TGTGCCAGCAGTTACCCGGGACAGTACTATGGCTACACCTTC
len: 13; v_gene: TRBV10-3; j_gene: TRBJ1-6; abundance: once; d_gene: -; CDR3aa: CAIRFGDNSPLHF; CDR3nt: TGTGCCATCAGATTCGGGGATAATTCACCCCTCCACTTT
len: 15; v_gene: TRBV28; j_gene: TRBJ1-5; abundance: -; d_gene: -; CDR3aa: CASKAPLRGNQPQHF; CDR3nt: TGTGCCAGCAAGGCTCCATTAAGGGGCAATCAGCCCCAGCATTTT